Included here is one T cell receptor beta chain sequence, with context. TCRdb keeps only in-frame clones here, not all; method: immunoSEQ multiplex PCR. The repertoire holds 95,000 to 120,000 clones, with roughly 82% as singletons. The CDR3 loop spans 15 amino acids. The germline V gene has CDR1 SGHNT and CDR2 YENEEA. With V trimmed by 4 bases and J by 1 base, 3 bases remained unmatched. The data are from a study of blood T cell repertoires in COVID-19. Overall study: Sites in the United States, Italy and Spain provided acute and convalescent COVID-19 samples. Sources were T cells, B-cell-depleted T cells, or PBMCs; the material itself was cDNA or gDNA.

The V and J genes are TRBV11-3 and TRBJ1-1, with TRBD1 identical over 10 bases. This receptor was taken from a woman aged 40 to 55 with acute or convalescent COVID-19. Sequencing was performed on peripheral blood. This CDR3 reads CASSSGTGANTEAFF. The DNA for the CDR3 is TGTGCCAGCAGCTCCGGGACAGGGGCGAACACTGAAGCTTTCTTT.